The text below deals with one T cell receptor beta chain. This entry comes from a study of blood T cell repertoires in COVID-19. As for the study in general: Some COVID-19 samples were acute and others convalescent; all came from the United States, Italy and Spain.

Study processing details: Amplification from reference gene primers served as the basis for estimated nucleated cell counts. Method: immunoSEQ multiplex PCR; TCRdb's copy keeps in-frame clones and lacks some. The D gene and trimming were derived from the DNA, and the V and J assignments and clone size from that table. The sample yields approximately 50,000 clones, roughly 90% seen once. Trimming pared 4 bases from V and 6 bases from J, leaving 10 bases between. CDR1 SGDLS and CDR2 YYNGEE come from the germline V gene. The CDR3 length is 12 residues. The TCR sequence derives from a human donor in a cohort sampled during active COVID-19. The chain couples TRBV9 to TRBJ1-1; D not resolved. The sample taken for sequencing was peripheral blood. CDR3 region: CASSSVGAEAFF. The CDR3 nucleotides are TGTGCCAGCAGCTCGGTCGGGGCTGAAGCTTTCTTT.